This is a list of T cell receptor beta chains from one sample in a study of blood T cell repertoires in COVID-19. TCRdb's table, derived via immunoSEQ multiplex PCR, lists solely in-frame clones and lacks some. The sample lists approximately 180,000 clones; over 65% were seen once. Sequencing was done on a sample of peripheral blood. The receptors originated from a person between 70 and 80 years old with COVID-19, enrolled during active disease. CDR3s include the opening cysteine and the closing phenylalanine or tryptophan. Each record gives: J gene, clone size, V gene, D gene, CDR3 protein, CDR3 DNA. D genes are given only for firm matches. Expanded clones get a size class; other rows say once, few or many, or leave the size out.

J gene: TRBJ2-3
clone size: once
V gene: TRBV11-3
D gene: -
CDR3 protein: CASSFSTLKGKCYSDTQYF
CDR3 DNA: TGTGCCAGCAGCTTTAGTACGTTAAAGGGGAAATGTTATTCAGATACGCAGTATTTT

J gene: TRBJ2-7
clone size: once
V gene: TRBV27
D gene: -
CDR3 protein: CASRRDNPSYEQYF
CDR3 DNA: TGTGCCAGCAGAAGGGACAATCCGTCCTACGAGCAGTACTTC

J gene: TRBJ2-1
clone size: -
V gene: TRBV2
D gene: TRBD2
CDR3 protein: CASTKRGYNEQFF
CDR3 DNA: TGTGCCAGCACCAAGCGGGGATACAATGAGCAGTTCTTC

J gene: TRBJ1-4
clone size: -
V gene: TRBV6-2/TRBV6-3
D gene: -
CDR3 protein: CASSYTPSSHLAEKLFF
CDR3 DNA: TGTGCCAGCAGTTACACCCCTTCCTCCCACCTGGCTGAAAAACTGTTTTTT

J gene: TRBJ2-1
clone size: -
V gene: TRBV7-2
D gene: TRBD2
CDR3 protein: CASSLAGLSWEQFF
CDR3 DNA: TGTGCCAGCAGCTTAGCGGGACTATCCTGGGAGCAGTTCTTC

J gene: TRBJ2-7
clone size: -
V gene: TRBV6-6
D gene: -
CDR3 protein: CASSSGFYEQYF
CDR3 DNA: TGTGCCAGCAGTTCGGGGTTCTACGAGCAGTACTTC

J gene: TRBJ1-3
clone size: once
V gene: TRBV18
D gene: TRBD1
CDR3 protein: CASSLNTGGDSGNTIYF
CDR3 DNA: TGTGCCAGCTCACTCAACACAGGGGGAGACTCTGGAAACACCATATATTTT

J gene: TRBJ2-7
clone size: -
V gene: TRBV11-3
D gene: TRBD2
CDR3 protein: CASSSSGSHYEQYF
CDR3 DNA: TGTGCCAGCAGCTCGAGCGGGAGTCACTACGAGCAGTACTTC

J gene: TRBJ1-5
clone size: few
V gene: TRBV28
D gene: TRBD1
CDR3 protein: CASSSGQGNNQPQHF
CDR3 DNA: TGTGCCAGCAGTTCGGGACAGGGGAACAATCAGCCCCAGCATTTT

J gene: TRBJ2-6
clone size: -
V gene: TRBV9
D gene: -
CDR3 protein: CASSVPSSGANVLTF
CDR3 DNA: TGTGCCAGCAGCGTTCCCTCCTCTGGGGCCAACGTCCTGACTTTC

J gene: TRBJ1-3
clone size: -
V gene: TRBV7-8
D gene: TRBD1
CDR3 protein: CASTPGTARNTIYF
CDR3 DNA: TGTGCCAGCACTCCAGGGACAGCAAGAAACACCATATATTTT

J gene: TRBJ1-1
clone size: -
V gene: TRBV5-1
D gene: -
CDR3 protein: CASSEAGVGTEAFF
CDR3 DNA: TGCGCCAGCAGCGAAGCAGGGGTAGGGACTGAAGCTTTCTTT

J gene: TRBJ2-7
clone size: large
V gene: TRBV5-5
D gene: TRBD1
CDR3 protein: CASSLVGTGDYEQYF
CDR3 DNA: TGTGCCAGCAGCTTGGTAGGGACAGGAGACTACGAGCAGTACTTC

J gene: TRBJ2-3
clone size: -
V gene: TRBV5-1
D gene: TRBD2
CDR3 protein: CASSRGEISTDTQYF
CDR3 DNA: TGCGCCAGCAGCCGGGGGGAAATCAGCACAGATACGCAGTATTTT

J gene: TRBJ2-1
clone size: -
V gene: TRBV20-1
D gene: -
CDR3 protein: CSARVGWEQFF
CDR3 DNA: TGCAGTGCTAGAGTGGGCTGGGAGCAGTTCTTC

J gene: TRBJ2-1
clone size: -
V gene: TRBV9
D gene: TRBD2
CDR3 protein: CASSSLAGQPSEQFF
CDR3 DNA: TGTGCCAGCAGCTCACTAGCGGGACAGCCTAGTGAGCAGTTCTTC

J gene: TRBJ1-5
clone size: few
V gene: TRBV10-3
D gene: -
CDR3 protein: CAISGAGGFQPQHF
CDR3 DNA: TGTGCCATCAGTGGTGCGGGAGGTTTTCAGCCCCAGCATTTT

J gene: TRBJ2-3
clone size: -
V gene: TRBV5-5
D gene: -
CDR3 protein: CASQPGADTQYF
CDR3 DNA: TGTGCCAGTCAACCAGGGGCAGATACGCAGTATTTT

J gene: TRBJ2-7
clone size: -
V gene: TRBV28
D gene: -
CDR3 protein: CASSSASTVSYEQYF
CDR3 DNA: TGTGCCAGCAGTTCAGCCTCGACAGTGAGCTACGAGCAGTACTTC

J gene: TRBJ1-5
clone size: -
V gene: TRBV4-2
D gene: -
CDR3 protein: CASSQEVGLAGNQPQHF
CDR3 DNA: TGTGCCAGCAGCCAAGAAGTGGGGCTTGCTGGCAATCAGCCCCAGCATTTT

J gene: TRBJ2-3
clone size: -
V gene: TRBV5-1
D gene: TRBD1
CDR3 protein: CASSLDLDRATYTQYF
CDR3 DNA: TGCGCCAGCAGCTTGGATCTCGACAGGGCCACTTATACGCAGTATTTT

J gene: TRBJ1-1
clone size: -
V gene: TRBV10-3
D gene: -
CDR3 protein: CAISERTGRNTEAFF
CDR3 DNA: TGTGCCATCAGTGAGAGAACAGGCCGGAACACTGAAGCTTTCTTT

J gene: TRBJ2-2
clone size: few
V gene: TRBV5-1
D gene: TRBD1
CDR3 protein: CASSLGDRGPTGELFF
CDR3 DNA: TGCGCCAGCAGCTTGGGGGACAGGGGGCCCACCGGGGAGCTGTTTTTT

J gene: TRBJ1-1
clone size: -
V gene: TRBV10-3
D gene: -
CDR3 protein: CAIRTQGNTEAFF
CDR3 DNA: TGTGCCATCAGGACGCAGGGGAACACTGAAGCTTTCTTT

J gene: TRBJ2-1
clone size: -
V gene: TRBV6-2/TRBV6-3
D gene: -
CDR3 protein: CASSLQGGYNEQFF
CDR3 DNA: TGTGCCAGCAGTTTGCAGGGGGGATACAATGAGCAGTTCTTC

J gene: TRBJ1-1
clone size: -
V gene: TRBV18
D gene: -
CDR3 protein: CASSPRGPLNTEAFF
CDR3 DNA: TGTGCCAGCTCACCAAGGGGTCCGTTGAACACTGAAGCTTTCTTT

J gene: TRBJ1-5
clone size: -
V gene: TRBV6-5
D gene: -
CDR3 protein: CASSQTVSNQPQHF
CDR3 DNA: TGTGCCAGCAGCCAGACAGTCTCCAATCAGCCCCAGCATTTT

J gene: TRBJ2-1
clone size: -
V gene: TRBV2
D gene: -
CDR3 protein: CASSVMDIEQFF
CDR3 DNA: TGTGCCAGCAGTGTAATGGACATTGAGCAGTTCTTC